A single sample is the source of the 31 T cell receptor beta chains below, sequenced in a study of Ad26.COV2.S vaccination and SARS-CoV-2 variants. Noted treatment: 19 received Ad26.COV2.S at low or high dose, single or two shots; a few received placebo; per-sample allocation not given. The samples were gathered on day 63 after the first injection of vaccine or placebo. Assay used: immunoSEQ multiplex PCR; TCRdb lists only in-frame clones, some missing. The data hold 350,000 to 450,000 clones, with 89% observed a single time. The input for sequencing was peripheral blood, taken in a trial of Ad26.COV2.S vaccine versus placebo. These receptors originate from a person aged 18-65 years who received the Ad26.COV2.S COVID-19 vaccine or a placebo.

The chain couples TRBV11-3 to TRBJ2-2, with D possibly TRBD1 on 5 matching bases. V was trimmed by 5 bases and J by 4 bases, leaving 14 bases between them. The CDR3 covers 15 residues. The germline V gene encodes CDR1 SGHNT and CDR2 YENEEA. In DNA, the CDR3 is TGTGCCAGCAGCCCAGGGTCTTCTGGCACCGGGGAGCTGTTTTTT. It yields the protein CASSPGSSGTGELFF.

The chain has TRBV18 and TRBJ2-7; TRBD2 aligns across 7 bases. Trimming at V came to 3 bases and at J to 6 bases, leaving 5 bases not matched to a gene. The CDR3 covers 13 residues. Germline-derived CDR1 and CDR2 are KGHSH and LQKENI. CDR3 in amino acids: CASSPGTTREQYF. The DNA for the CDR3 is TGTGCCAGCTCACCCGGGACTACCCGCGAGCAGTACTTC.

The chain joins TRBV28 to TRBJ2-3; D is ambiguous. This CDR3 has 14 residues. V was shortened by 6 bases and J by 2 bases, with 12 bases between the two germline ends. Germline CDR1 and CDR2: MDHEN and SYDVKM. The DNA for the CDR3 is TGTGCCAGCAGCCTGACGGGCAACACAGATACGCAGTATTTT. Its protein product is CASSLTGNTDTQYF.

The V call is TRBV12-5, the J call TRBJ2-6; maybe TRBD1 (5 bases). Between the trimmed V and J ends, which lost 5 bases and 0 bases, there was a span of 20 bases. The germline gives CDR1 LGHNT, CDR2 FRNRAP. The CDR3 extends over 19 amino acids. The CDR3 here is CASGPLQALRGSGANVLTF. CDR3 nucleotides: TGTGCTAGTGGTCCCTTACAGGCCCTTAGGGGCTCTGGGGCCAACGTCCTGACTTTC.

This chain links TRBV2 with TRBJ2-1; D ambiguous. The CDR3 is 16 amino acids. V dropped 6 bases and J dropped 0 bases, with 15 bases sitting between them. CDR1 and CDR2 from the germline V gene are SNHLY and FYNNEI. CDR3 amino acids: CASRQSVKSSYNEQFF. Here the CDR3 DNA reads TGTGCCAGCAGACAGAGCGTAAAGAGCTCCTACAATGAGCAGTTCTTC.

The CDR3 DNA is TGTGCCAGCAGCGGGCTAGCGGGGTTGTACAATGAGCAGTTCTTC. The encoded protein is CASSGLAGLYNEQFF. The chain carries TRBV9 and TRBJ2-1; 9 bases fit TRBD2. The CDR3 is 15 residues long. After removal of 3 bases from V and 4 bases from J, the junction contained 5 bases not matched to a gene. Germline assignment: CDR1 SGDLS and CDR2 YYNGEE.

The chain couples TRBV4-1 to TRBJ1-1; TRBD1 matches 7 bases. Germline V gives CDR1 MGHRA, CDR2 YSYEKL. V lost 4 bases, J lost 11 bases, and 16 bases stayed unmatched. This CDR3 contains 15 residues. The DNA for the CDR3 is TGCGCCAGCAGCCCCAGATCTGGGGAAAGGGGGCTGGCTTTCTTT. Translating gives CASSPRSGERGLAFF.

The V gene is TRBV11-2, the J gene TRBJ2-5; D is undetermined. Trimming took off 0 bases at V and 4 bases at J, with 9 bases between the two ends. This CDR3 spans 14 amino acids. The V gene's germline CDR1 is SGHAT and CDR2 FQNNGV. CDR3 bases: TGTGCCAGCAGCTTAGATCTAGAATCAGAGACCCAGTACTTC. Its protein product is CASSLDLESETQYF.

This clone is a singleton in its sample. The chain joins TRBV4-1 to TRBJ1-6; D is uncertain. This CDR3 region has 13 residues. In germline, CDR1 is MGHRA, CDR2 YSYEKL. V shed 6 bases and J shed 6 bases, with 9 bases lying between them. DNA of the CDR3: TGCGCCAGCAGGGCCGGGAGTAATTCACCCCTCCACTTT. Residues: CASRAGSNSPLHF.

The rearrangement joins TRBV5-4 to TRBJ2-6, with D possibly being TRBD1 (6 bases). Per the germline V gene, CDR1 is SGHNT and CDR2 is YYREEE (reference sequence). Trimming removed 0 bases at V and 2 bases at J, with 6 bases between. The CDR3 sequence is 15 residues long. For the CDR3, the DNA is TGTGCCAGCAGCTTGGCAGGGGCTGGGGCCAACGTCCTGACTTTC. Translated, it gives CASSLAGAGANVLTF.

The V gene is TRBV30, the J gene TRBJ1-6; TRBD1 matches 8 bases. Germline CDR1 reads GTSNPN; CDR2 reads SVGIG (reference sequence). The CDR3 runs 14 residues. V was pared by 3 bases and J by 9 bases, with 7 bases of the junction left unmatched. This CDR3 is CAWSLGQGRSPLHF. CDR3 coding DNA: TGTGCCTGGAGCCTCGGACAGGGACGTTCACCCCTCCACTTT.

In nucleotides, the CDR3 is TGTGCCAGCAGTTCGGGGCAGGGCACAGATACGCAGTATTTT. Translated, it gives CASSSGQGTDTQYF. The rearrangement joins TRBV28 to TRBJ2-3, with D possibly being TRBD1 or TRBD2 (5 bases each). The CDR3 is made up of 14 amino acids. CDR1 and CDR2 from the germline V gene are MDHEN and SYDVKM. V was shortened by 4 bases and J by 1 base, with 9 bases between the two germline ends.

This clone has only a few counts. The chain's CDR3 is CASTQGRGPAAFF. The CDR3 DNA reads TGTGCCAGCACCCAGGGGCGGGGACCGGCTGCTTTCTTT. The chain recombines TRBV7-9 with TRBJ1-1; weak D call: TRBD1 (6 bases). Germline CDR1 SEHNR, CDR2 FQNEAQ (reference sequence). The CDR3 is 13 residues long. Trimming took 7 bases from V and 11 from J, leaving 20 bases between them.

This rearrangement joins TRBV5-1 to TRBJ2-3, with D tentatively TRBD1 (6 bases). The CDR3 loop spans 15 amino acids. The germline V gene encodes CDR1 SGHRS and CDR2 YFSETQ. V lost 4 bases to trimming and J lost 0 bases, with 12 bases between them. CDR3 nucleotide sequence: TGCGCCAGCAGCCTACAGGGTCCTAGCACAGATACGCAGTATTTT. Its translation is CASSLQGPSTDTQYF. Full variable domain (rest looked up from reference TRBV5-1 and TRBJ2-3): KAGVTQTPRYLIKTRGQQVTLSCSPISGHRSVSWYQQTPGQGLQFLFEYFSETQRNKGNFPGRFSGRQFSNSRSEMNVSTLELGDSALYLCASSLQGPSTDTQYFGPGTRLTVL.

CDR3 loop: CASGSDRSTYNEQFF. CDR3 bases: TGTGCCAGCGGAAGCGACAGGTCTACCTACAATGAGCAGTTCTTC. The chain uses TRBV28 and TRBJ2-1, with D perhaps matching TRBD1 (6 bases). This CDR3 comprises 15 residues. Trimming cost V 8 bases and J 2 bases, with 16 bases left between them. The V gene's germline CDR1 is MDHEN and CDR2 SYDVKM.

The chain links TRBV2 to TRBJ1-2; 9 nucleotides match TRBD1. This CDR3 is built from 14 residues. Looked up from germline, CDR1 is SNHLY and CDR2 is FYNNEI. Germline trimming cut 7 bases from V and 1 base from J; bases unmatched to any gene: 4. The chain's CDR3 is CASNKDRGNYGYTF. The CDR3, as DNA: TGTGCCAGCAACAAGGACAGGGGTAACTATGGCTACACCTTC.

The J gene is TRBJ2-7, the V gene TRBV4-2, with 7 bases aligning to TRBD1. Trimming at V came to 4 bases and at J to 3 bases, leaving 6 bases not matched to a gene. CDR3 length equals 14 residues. The germline V gene has CDR1 LGHNA and CDR2 YNFKEQ. The CDR3 loop is CASSLWTGNYEQYF. The CDR3 nucleotides are TGTGCCAGCAGCCTCTGGACAGGAAACTACGAGCAGTACTTC.

J is TRBJ1-5 and V is TRBV7-6; 8 bases match TRBD1. Per germline, CDR1 SGHVS and CDR2 FNYEAQ. Trimming took 5 bases from V and 3 from J; bases not matched to a gene: 15. CDR3 size: 18 residues. The CDR3 nucleotides read TGTGCCAGCAGCCAACTCGACAGGGGCCTACCCTTCAATCAGCCCCAGCATTTT. Residues: CASSQLDRGLPFNQPQHF. The complete variable domain, with remaining parts taken from reference TRBV7-6 and TRBJ1-5, reads GAGVSQSPRYKVTKRGQDVALRCDPISGHVSLYWYRQALGQGPEFLTYFNYEAQQDKSGLPNDRFSAERPEGSISTLTIQRTEQRDSAMYRCASSQLDRGLPFNQPQHFGDGTRLSIL.

The chain carries TRBV28 and TRBJ1-2; D unclear. From germline, CDR1 is MDHEN and CDR2 SYDVKM. This CDR3 has 13 residues. V was pared by 6 bases and J by 4 bases, with 12 bases between. The CDR3 reads CASSFVPFYGYTF. DNA for the CDR3: TGTGCCAGCAGCTTTGTACCCTTCTATGGCTACACCTTC.

This chain connects TRBV11-2 to TRBJ2-1, with 14 bases fitting TRBD2. CDR1 is SGHAT, CDR2 FQNNGV, per germline. The CDR3 covers 19 residues. V lost 1 base and J lost 3; bases outside the gene matches: 8. This CDR3 reads CASSLVGRLAGGGYNEQFF. The CDR3 region has the DNA TGTGCCAGCAGCTTAGTAGGCCGACTAGCGGGAGGGGGCTACAATGAGCAGTTCTTC. The full variable domain, its missing parts supplied by reference TRBV11-2 and TRBJ2-1, is EAGVAQSPRYKIIEKRQSVAFWCNPISGHATLYWYQQILGQGPKLLIQFQNNGVVDDSQLPKDRFSAERLKGVDSTLKIQPAKLEDSAVYLCASSLVGRLAGGGYNEQFFGPGTRLTVL.

The CDR3 loop reads CASSLRLAGTGDTQYF. CDR3 nucleotides: TGTGCCAGCAGCTTGCGGCTAGCGGGGACGGGAGATACGCAGTATTTT. The chain combines TRBV5-4 with TRBJ2-3; 9 positions agree with TRBD2. Germline-derived CDR1 and CDR2 are SGHNT and YYREEE (reference sequence). With V trimmed by 1 base and J by 5 bases, 8 bases remained unmatched. The CDR3 contains 16 residues.

J is TRBJ2-7 and V is TRBV7-9; 7 bases are a match to TRBD1. Germline V CDR1 and CDR2: SEHNR, FQNEAQ (reference sequence). This CDR3 comprises 13 residues. With V trimmed by 5 bases and J by 4 bases, 5 bases remained unmatched. The CDR3 here is CASSRTGVYEQYF. CDR3 nucleotides: TGTGCCAGCAGCCGAACAGGGGTGTACGAGCAGTACTTC. Filled out from reference TRBV7-9 and TRBJ2-7, the complete variable domain reads DTGVSQNPRHKITKRGQNVTFRCDPISEHNRLYWYRQTLGQGPEFLTYFQNEAQLEKSRLLSDRFSAERPKGSFSTLEIQRTEQGDSAMYLCASSRTGVYEQYFGPGTRLTVT.

The V call is TRBV6-5, the J call TRBJ2-7; 10 positions agree with TRBD2. CDR1 is MNHEY and CDR2 is SVGAGI in the germline V gene. The V segment lost 8 bases and the J segment 6 bases; nucleotides outside the gene matches: 7. CDR3 length: 13 amino acids. In nucleotides, the CDR3 is TGTGCCAGCGGGCTAGCGGGAGTTAGCGAGCAGTACTTC. It is translated as CASGLAGVSEQYF.

This rearrangement joins TRBV6-5 to TRBJ1-6, with a tentative D call TRBD1 (5 bases). V lost 1 base to trimming and J lost 0 bases, with 7 bases between them. The CDR3 has 16 residues. From germline, CDR1 is MNHEY and CDR2 SVGAGI. CDR3: CASSYLRGSYNSPLHF. DNA of the CDR3: TGTGCCAGCAGTTACTTAAGGGGCTCCTATAATTCACCCCTCCACTTT.

In its sample, this clone was seen once. V gene TRBV7-2 combines with J gene TRBJ2-1, with 7 bases that match TRBD2. The germline V gene has CDR1 SGHTA and CDR2 FQGNSA. CDR3 length: 18 residues. V was pared by 0 bases and J by 0 bases, with 8 bases of the junction left unmatched. The CDR3 reads CASSLALAGAGSYNEQFF. For the CDR3, the DNA is TGTGCCAGCAGCTTAGCGCTGGCGGGAGCGGGCTCCTACAATGAGCAGTTCTTC.

For this clone: Relative to the germline gene, one junction end is altered; a read error may explain this. The CDR3 DNA reads as TGTGCCAGCAGTCCCGGTAGCAATCGGCCCCAGCATTTT. Protein sequence: CASSPGSNRPQHF. The V and J genes are TRBV28 and TRBJ1-5; D is ambiguous. Germline loops: CDR1 MDHEN, CDR2 SYDVKM. The length of the CDR3 is 13 residues.

The chain links TRBV11-2 to TRBJ2-3; either TRBD1 or TRBD2 may supply D (5 bases each). V lost 4 bases and J 3 bases, leaving 17 bases between the germline ends. This CDR3 contains 16 residues. Germline V gene sequence: CDR1 SGHAT, CDR2 FQNNGV. CDR3 region: CASSSRGSPVTDTQYF. The CDR3 region has the DNA TGTGCCAGCAGCTCCCGGGGCAGTCCAGTAACAGATACGCAGTATTTT.

The V call is TRBV5-1, the J call TRBJ2-2, with 9 bases fitting TRBD2. This CDR3 region has 16 residues. The trim removed 0 bases at V and 4 bases at J, leaving 4 bases unmatched. Germline V gene data show CDR1 as SGHRS and CDR2 as YFSETQ. As DNA, the CDR3 is TGCGCCAGCAGCTTGGAAGGTAGCGGGAGCACCGGGGAGCTGTTTTTT. This translates into CASSLEGSGSTGELFF.

This chain uses TRBV5-5 with TRBJ1-1; the match to TRBD1 covers 8 bases. The junction had 8 bases not matched to a gene; V was cut back by 4 bases and J by 0 bases. Germline assignment: CDR1 SGHKS and CDR2 YYEKEE (reference sequence). The CDR3 consists of 16 residues. CDR3 coding DNA: TGTGCCAGCAGCCAGGACAGGGACATAATGAACACTGAAGCTTTCTTT. Translated: CASSQDRDIMNTEAFF.

This chain links TRBV30 with TRBJ1-1; no clear D. The V end lost 2 bases, the J end lost 4 bases, and 11 bases lay between the germline ends. The V gene's germline CDR1 is GTSNPN and CDR2 SVGIG (reference sequence). The CDR3 has 13 residues. CDR3 sequence: CAWSPSTGTEAFF. CDR3 nucleotides: TGTGCCTGGAGTCCTTCCACCGGCACTGAAGCTTTCTTT.

This clone was observed once. This sample includes further DNA sequences coding for the same CDR3. The chain recombines TRBV11-2 with TRBJ1-1, with D tentatively TRBD1 (6 bases). This CDR3 has 13 amino acids. V dropped 4 bases and J dropped 1 base, with 7 bases sitting between them. Germline V gene sequence: CDR1 SGHAT, CDR2 FQNNGV. The CDR3 is CASSSQGNTEAFF. CDR3 coding DNA: TGTGCCAGCAGCTCACAGGGGAACACTGAAGCTTTCTTT. Combining the CDR3 with reference TRBV11-2 and TRBJ1-1 gives the whole variable domain EAGVAQSPRYKIIEKRQSVAFWCNPISGHATLYWYQQILGQGPKLLIQFQNNGVVDDSQLPKDRFSAERLKGVDSTLKIQPAKLEDSAVYLCASSSQGNTEAFFGQGTRLTVV.